The T cell receptor beta chain under discussion was sequenced for a study of cytomegalovirus exposure and HLA in healthy donors. About the research overall: Falling in the Caucasian-associated ancestry cluster were 81% of about 400 genotyped donors. Overall study findings and caveats: In vitro work confirmed that three CMV-associated chains recognize CMV antigens. Among TCR sequences, most were rare, though some public TCRs appeared in many donors. Reports state that TCR beta sequences accurately predicted most subjects' HLA-A and HLA-B alleles.

Per germline, CDR1 MDHEN and CDR2 SYDVKM. The CDR3 consists of 14 residues. V was pared by 4 bases and J by 5 bases, with 14 bases between. Regarding this clone: Its antigen is unknown.

In the PCR, 60 Vbeta and 13 Jbeta primers were used. Sequencing used immunoSEQ multiplex PCR; TCRdb keeps in-frame clones, though not all of them. This specimen shows roughly 120,000 clones; the ten leading clones hold over 2%. The gene calls are TRBV28 and TRBJ1-1; D is ambiguous. This TCR was recovered from a man aged 35-49 years in good health and CMV-seronegative. Input material: PBMCs. The CDR3 DNA reads as TGTGCCAGCAGTTCCTCCGGCCGGAGGACTGAAGCTTTCTTT. It translates to CASSSSGRRTEAFF.